Sequencing of this T cell receptor (beta chain) was carried out in a study of T cell responses to AZD1222 COVID-19 vaccine. The study, taken as a whole, reports: Clonal diversity was possibly underestimated; the donors were predominantly white British and more often female.

The assay was immunoSEQ multiplex PCR, and TCRdb's table has in-frame clones only and misses some. The table shows around 120,000 clones, with 91% occurring only once. Concerning this clone: Antigen: not known.

The input for sequencing was peripheral blood, taken on day 0 of AZD1222 vaccination. The sequence came from an adult in good health.

The CDR3 loop is CATSGYQGGIQPQHF. The CDR3 coding sequence is TGTGCCACCAGCGGGTACCAGGGAGGTATTCAGCCCCAGCATTTT. This rearrangement joins TRBV15 to TRBJ1-5, with D possibly matching TRBD1 (5 bases). V was trimmed by 5 bases and J by 6 bases, leaving 17 bases between them. Germline V lookup: CDR1 LNHNV, CDR2 YYDKDF (reference sequence). CDR3 length equals 15 residues.